This entry lists 3 T cell receptor beta chains sequenced from one sample in a study of blood T cell repertoires in COVID-19. Clones were read by immunoSEQ multiplex PCR, and TCRdb kept only the in-frame ones, dropping some. The sample holds approximately 470,000 clones, 70% to 90% seen once. Sequenced sample: peripheral blood. These receptor sequences come from a human donor in a cohort sampled during active COVID-19.

The chain carries TRBV5-1 and TRBJ2-1; D gene ambiguous. Germline CDR1 and CDR2: SGHRS and YFSETQ. V was shortened by 4 bases and J by 2 bases, with 19 bases between the two germline ends. CDR3 length equals 17 residues. CDR3 loop: CASSPVPRRRPYNEQFF. The CDR3 coding sequence is TGCGCCAGCAGCCCGGTCCCACGTCGTCGCCCCTACAATGAGCAGTTCTTC.

The chain has TRBV23-1 and TRBJ1-1; D not certain. TRBV23-1 falls under the ORF class, with uncertain function. The CDR3 runs 14 residues. The V end lost 3 bases, the J end lost 5 bases, and 13 bases lay between the germline ends. DNA of the CDR3: TGCGCCAGCAGTCAGGCAATCCATAAAACTGAAGCTTTCTTT. Translating gives CASSQAIHKTEAFF.

This rearrangement joins TRBV11-3 to TRBJ2-1; 7 nucleotides align to TRBD1. The length of the CDR3 is 15 residues. Trimming removed 4 bases from V and 3 bases from J; junction bases left unmatched: 6. The germline CDR1 and CDR2 sequences are SGHNT and YENEEA. The CDR3 sequence is CASSSRQGVYNEQFF. DNA of the CDR3: TGTGCCAGCAGCTCTCGGCAGGGGGTCTACAATGAGCAGTTCTTC.